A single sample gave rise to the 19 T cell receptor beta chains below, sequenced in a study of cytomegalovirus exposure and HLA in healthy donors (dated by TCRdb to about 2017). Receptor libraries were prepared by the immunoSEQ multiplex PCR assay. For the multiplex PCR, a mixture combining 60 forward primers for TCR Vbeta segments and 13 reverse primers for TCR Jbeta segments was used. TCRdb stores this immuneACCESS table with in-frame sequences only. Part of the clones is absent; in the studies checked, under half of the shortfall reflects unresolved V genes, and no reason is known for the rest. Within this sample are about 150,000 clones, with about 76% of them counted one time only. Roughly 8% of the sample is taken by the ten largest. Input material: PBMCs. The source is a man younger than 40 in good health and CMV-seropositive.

The CDR3 here is CASSFERELGYEQYF. The CDR3 region has the DNA TGCGCCAGCAGCTTTGAGCGGGAGTTAGGATACGAGCAGTACTTC. The rearrangement links TRBV5-1 to TRBJ2-7; 8 bases fit TRBD2. The CDR3 loop spans 15 amino acids. CDR1 and CDR2 (germline): SGHRS, YFSETQ. Trimming removed 2 bases from V and 4 bases from J; junction bases left unmatched: 8.

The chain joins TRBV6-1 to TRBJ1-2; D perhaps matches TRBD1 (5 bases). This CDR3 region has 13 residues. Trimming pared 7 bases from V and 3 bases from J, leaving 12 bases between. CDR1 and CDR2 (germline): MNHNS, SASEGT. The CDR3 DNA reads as TGTGCCAGCAAGGAGGGGCTCGACTATGGCTACACCTTC. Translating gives CASKEGLDYGYTF.

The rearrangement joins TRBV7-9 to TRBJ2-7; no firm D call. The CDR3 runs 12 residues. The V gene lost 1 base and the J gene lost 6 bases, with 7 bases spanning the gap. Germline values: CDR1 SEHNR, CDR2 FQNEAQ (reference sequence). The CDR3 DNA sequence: TGTGCCAGCAGCTTAGACCGAGGCGAGCAGTACTTC. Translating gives CASSLDRGEQYF.

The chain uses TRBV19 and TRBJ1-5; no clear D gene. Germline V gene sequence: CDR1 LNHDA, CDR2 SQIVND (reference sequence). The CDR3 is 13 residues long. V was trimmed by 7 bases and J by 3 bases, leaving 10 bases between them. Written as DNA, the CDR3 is TGTGCCAGTAAACCACAGTTCAATCAGCCCCAGCATTTT. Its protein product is CASKPQFNQPQHF. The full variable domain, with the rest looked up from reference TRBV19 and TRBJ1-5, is DGGITQSPKYLFRKEGQNVTLSCEQNLNHDAMYWYRQDPGQGLRLIYYSQIVNDFQKGDIAEGYSVSREKKESFPLTVTSAQKNPTAFYLCASKPQFNQPQHFGDGTRLSIL.

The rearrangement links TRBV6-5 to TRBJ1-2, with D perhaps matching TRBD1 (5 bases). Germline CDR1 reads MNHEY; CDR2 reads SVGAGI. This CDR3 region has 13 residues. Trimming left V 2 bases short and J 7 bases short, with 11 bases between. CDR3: CASSYGGAGGYTF. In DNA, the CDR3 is TGTGCCAGCAGTTACGGAGGGGCAGGTGGCTACACCTTC.

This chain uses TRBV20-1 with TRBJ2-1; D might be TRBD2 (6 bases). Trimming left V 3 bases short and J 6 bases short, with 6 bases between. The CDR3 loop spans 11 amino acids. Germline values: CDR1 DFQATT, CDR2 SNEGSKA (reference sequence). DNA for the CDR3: TGCAGTGCTAGGACTAGCAATGAGCAGTTCTTC. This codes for CSARTSNEQFF.

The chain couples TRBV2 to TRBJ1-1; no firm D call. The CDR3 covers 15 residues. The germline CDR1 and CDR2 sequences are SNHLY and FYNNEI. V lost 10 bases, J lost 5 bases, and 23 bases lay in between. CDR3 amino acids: CATWGAPGSRTEAFF. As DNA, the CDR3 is TGTGCCACCTGGGGAGCCCCCGGTAGCCGGACTGAAGCTTTCTTT.

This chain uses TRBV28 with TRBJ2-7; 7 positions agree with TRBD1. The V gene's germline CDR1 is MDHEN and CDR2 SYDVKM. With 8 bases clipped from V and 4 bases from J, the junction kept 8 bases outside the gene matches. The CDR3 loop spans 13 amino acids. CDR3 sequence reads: CASSAGGRYEQYF. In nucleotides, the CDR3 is TGTGCCAGCTCCGCAGGGGGTCGATACGAGCAGTACTTC.

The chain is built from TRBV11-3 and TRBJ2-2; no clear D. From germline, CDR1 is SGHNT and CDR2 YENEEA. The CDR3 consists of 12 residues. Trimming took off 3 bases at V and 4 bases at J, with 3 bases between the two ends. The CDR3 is CASSFITGELFF. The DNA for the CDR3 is TGTGCCAGCAGCTTTATCACCGGGGAGCTGTTTTTT.

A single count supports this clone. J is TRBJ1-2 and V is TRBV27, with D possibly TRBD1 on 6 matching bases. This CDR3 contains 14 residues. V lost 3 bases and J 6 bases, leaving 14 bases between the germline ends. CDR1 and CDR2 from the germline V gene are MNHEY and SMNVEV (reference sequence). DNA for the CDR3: TGTGCCAGCAGTTTTGCGGGGGGCTTCGATGGCTACACCTTC. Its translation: CASSFAGGFDGYTF.

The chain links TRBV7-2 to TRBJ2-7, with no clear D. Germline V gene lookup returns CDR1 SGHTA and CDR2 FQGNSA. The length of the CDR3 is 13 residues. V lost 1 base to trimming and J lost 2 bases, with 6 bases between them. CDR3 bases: TGTGCCAGCAGCTTAGGTGTAACCTACGAGCAGTACTTC. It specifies CASSLGVTYEQYF.

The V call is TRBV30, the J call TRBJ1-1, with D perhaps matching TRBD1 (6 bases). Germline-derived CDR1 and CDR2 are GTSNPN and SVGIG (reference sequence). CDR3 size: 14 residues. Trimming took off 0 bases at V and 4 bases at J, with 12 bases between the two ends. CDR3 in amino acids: CAWSVLGGLTEAFF. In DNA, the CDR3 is TGTGCCTGGAGTGTACTCGGGGGGCTCACTGAAGCTTTCTTT.

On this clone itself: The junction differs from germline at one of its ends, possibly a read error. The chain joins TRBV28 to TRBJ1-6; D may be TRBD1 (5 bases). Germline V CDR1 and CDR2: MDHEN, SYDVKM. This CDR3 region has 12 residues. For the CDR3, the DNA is TGTGCCAGCAGTTTCAGGACCGGGGGGGGTATTTTT. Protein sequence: CASSFRTGGGIF.

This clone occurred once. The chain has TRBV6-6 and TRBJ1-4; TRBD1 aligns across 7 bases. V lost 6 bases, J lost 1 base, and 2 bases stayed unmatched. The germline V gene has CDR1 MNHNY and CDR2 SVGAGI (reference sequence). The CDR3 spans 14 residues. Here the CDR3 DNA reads TGTGCCAGCAGGTACAGGGGAACTAATGAAAAACTGTTTTTT. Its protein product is CASRYRGTNEKLFF.

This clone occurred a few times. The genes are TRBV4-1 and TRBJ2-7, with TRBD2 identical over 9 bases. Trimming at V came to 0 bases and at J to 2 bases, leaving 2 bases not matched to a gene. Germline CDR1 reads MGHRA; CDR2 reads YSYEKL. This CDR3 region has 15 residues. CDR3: CASSQEIAGAYEQYF. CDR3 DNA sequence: TGCGCCAGCAGCCAAGAAATAGCGGGAGCCTACGAGCAGTACTTC.

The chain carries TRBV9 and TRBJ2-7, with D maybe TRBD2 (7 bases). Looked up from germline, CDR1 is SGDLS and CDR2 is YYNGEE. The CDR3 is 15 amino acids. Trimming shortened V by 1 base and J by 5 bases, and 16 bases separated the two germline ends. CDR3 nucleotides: TGTGCCAGCAGCGTAAGGGGGAGGGGGTCTGACGAGCAGTACTTC. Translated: CASSVRGRGSDEQYF.

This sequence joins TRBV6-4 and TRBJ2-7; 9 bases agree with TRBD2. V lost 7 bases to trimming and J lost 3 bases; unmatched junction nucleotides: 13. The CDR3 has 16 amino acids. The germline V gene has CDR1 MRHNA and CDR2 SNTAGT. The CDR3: CASTVQTSGYNYEQYF. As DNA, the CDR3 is TGTGCCAGCACCGTCCAGACTAGCGGCTACAACTACGAGCAGTACTTC.

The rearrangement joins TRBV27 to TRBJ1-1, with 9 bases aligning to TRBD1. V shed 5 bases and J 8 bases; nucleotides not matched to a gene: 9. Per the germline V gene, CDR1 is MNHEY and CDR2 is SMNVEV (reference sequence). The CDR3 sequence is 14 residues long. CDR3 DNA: TGTGCCAGCAGTCTCGGCTTGGGACAGGGAGAAGCTTTCTTT. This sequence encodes CASSLGLGQGEAFF.

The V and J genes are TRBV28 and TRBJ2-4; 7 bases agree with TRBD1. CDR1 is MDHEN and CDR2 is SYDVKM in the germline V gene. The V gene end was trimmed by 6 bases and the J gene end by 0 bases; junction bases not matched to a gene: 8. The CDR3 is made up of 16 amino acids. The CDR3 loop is CASSTGTALAKNIQYF. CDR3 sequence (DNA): TGTGCCAGCAGCACCGGGACAGCACTAGCCAAAAACATTCAGTACTTC. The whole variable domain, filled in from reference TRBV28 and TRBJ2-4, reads DVKVTQSSRYLVKRTGEKVFLECVQDMDHENMFWYRQDPGLGLRLIYFSYDVKMKEKGDIPEGYSVSREKKERFSLILESASTNQTSMYLCASSTGTALAKNIQYFGAGTRLSVL.